This T cell receptor beta chain was obtained from a study of shared clonotypes between healthy human individuals (TCRdb year 2020). With respect to the entire study: The cohort included three men and a couple of women between 18 and 49 years of age. For each donor, three plates each were used for CD4 naive and CD4 memory, two plates were used for CD8 naive, and one plate was used for CD8 memory. Blood TCR repertoires of about five healthy adults were deeply sequenced to estimate repertoire size and the extent of clonotype sharing between individuals. To increase sequencing depth and limit assay-specific biases, TCR repertoire library preparation and sequencing were carried out by different laboratories using diverse techniques. Per donor, leukapheresis produced somewhere between about 0.94 and 10 billion PBMCs. Study-level results and caveats: Across four donors, 5% to 6% of naive CD4, approximately 3.5% of naive CD8, under 2.5% of memory CD4, and approximately 0.42% of memory CD8 clonotypes were shared. The small number of donors limited the genetic and exposure-history diversity represented. Sampling was limited to blood, and TCR repertoires in tissue likely differ from TCR repertoires in blood. Even with the large sequencing depth, rarefaction of the sorted-subset datasets indicated that sequencing was incomplete. Clonotypes shared by all four sorted-subset donors showed higher generation probabilities than non-shared clonotypes. Based on pairwise subsampling, the degree of clonotype sharing among donors was expected to be affected by sequencing depth. Estimated clonotype richness was generally larger for naive than for memory subsets.

Using the deep immunoSEQ assay, TCR CDR3 regions were amplified from genomic DNA by multiplex PCR. For each cell subset, the extracted genomic DNA was distributed evenly across all wells of several immunoSEQ 96-well plates, and each plate served as one replicate. For sorted subsets, approximately 190 ng genomic DNA, equal to about 30,000 T cell genomes, was loaded into each replicate PCR. Purified libraries were measured with a Qubit 3.0 fluorometer, size-checked on a Bioanalyzer 2100, and measured again with the KAPA Library Quantification kit. Every immunoSEQ 96-well plate was sequenced on a dedicated single-read 150-cycle Illumina NextSeq 550 flow cell. The source study handled its data this way. Because only junctional sequences without quality scores were contained in the immunoSEQ output, filtering matching that applied to full-length reads could not be performed. To assign V/J genes and CDR3, sequences were annotated against IMGT germline references using PyIR, a Python wrapper for IgBLAST v1.9. Any read was removed if the V/J assignment was weak (E-value above 1e-6), the CDR3 was missing, or the read contained stop codons, out-of-frame junctions, or ambiguous translated residues. V3J clonotypes were defined by identical inferred V gene, J gene, and CDR3 amino acid sequence. Percentage overlap between repertoires was computed as shared unique clonotypes divided by the size of the smaller repertoire. RTK rarefaction, the Chao1 estimator, and Recon v2.1 estimates of unobserved clonotypes were used to assess repertoire richness. OLGA was used to compute generation probabilities for all TCRbeta clonotypes that the gDNA method yielded from a handful of donors. Entries here come from immuneACCESS through TCRdb and include only in-frame sequences with V and J called. Some clones fail to appear in such tables; in the studies checked, an unresolved V gene covers under half of the shortfall, and the cause of the remainder is unknown. V, J and clone size were drawn from that table, and D and trimming were deduced from the DNA. This sample lists about 2.1 million clones; around 93% were detected once. The top ten constitute 1.5% to 2% of the sample.

Worth noting for this clone: Its antigen is unknown. Base-call qualities are not available, and no considerably larger clone is one nucleotide away. The same CDR3 can be traced to other DNA sequences in this sample.

CD8 naive samples were obtained by positive selection for CCR7 among CD45RO-negative cells, yielding a CD45RA+CCR7+ population from which TemRA cells were excluded. Donors were healthy HIV-negative adults with no recently reported acute infections or vaccinations. Every donor was a Caucasian adult residing in Nashville, Tennessee, USA. Blood was obtained by leukapheresis, after which PBMCs were separated by Ficoll-Histopaque density gradient centrifugation and cryopreserved in liquid nitrogen vapor phase. Analytical flow cytometry was used to check the purity and quantity of each magnetically sorted T cell population. Each sorted fraction had its genomic DNA isolated and then quantified by UV absorbance on a Nanodrop 2000c. The CDR3 covers 12 residues, taking in both the cysteine and the phenylalanine. Only the CDR3 DNA is retained, 36 bases long and in frame from the first base. Deletion took 6 bases off V and 4 bases off J, with a span of 8 bases between the germline ends. CDR1 and CDR2 (MDHEN, SYDVKM) derive from the germline V gene.

This clonotype originated in a man aged 18-30 years in good health. Some clones in this sample may be carry-over from other donors' samples. The rearranged segments are TRBV28 and TRBJ2-3; a tentative D match to TRBD2 spans 6 bases. Sequencing input: naive CD8+ T cells from PBMCs. The intended sense of this specimen's cell subset or site label: CD45RA+CCR7+. The DNA sequence reads TGTGCCAGCAGCCCGGGGGCAGATACGCAGTATTTT. Translated, this gives CASSPGADTQYF.